The text below deals with one TCR beta chain. These data are taken from a study of CD8 T cells in Susac syndrome. V was trimmed by 2 bases and J by 9 bases, leaving 14 bases between them. The V gene's germline CDR1 is MNHEY and CDR2 SVGAGI. The CDR3 length is 15 residues. Reverse transcription of roughly 0.5 to 1 ug RNA used random hexamers. TCR beta CDR3 was amplified by immunoSEQ multiplex PCR. This amplification extended across 54 Vbeta and 13 Jbeta segments. TCRdb re-derived calls from the immunoSEQ multiplex PCR reads in MiXCR, one entry per CDR3 protein. The sample includes about 200,000 distinct CDR3 sequences, roughly 96% of them seen just once. Sequencing targeted TCR beta in blood CD8+ and CD4+ T cells.

The chain links TRBV6-5 to TRBJ1-6, with D possibly being TRBD1 (6 bases). The origin of this receptor is a human donor with multiple sclerosis. Material for sequencing was CD4+ T cells from PBMCs. DNA for the CDR3: TGTGCCAGCAGTTACCTCACAGGGACGAGTTCACCCCTCCACTTT. Residues: CASSYLTGTSSPLHF.